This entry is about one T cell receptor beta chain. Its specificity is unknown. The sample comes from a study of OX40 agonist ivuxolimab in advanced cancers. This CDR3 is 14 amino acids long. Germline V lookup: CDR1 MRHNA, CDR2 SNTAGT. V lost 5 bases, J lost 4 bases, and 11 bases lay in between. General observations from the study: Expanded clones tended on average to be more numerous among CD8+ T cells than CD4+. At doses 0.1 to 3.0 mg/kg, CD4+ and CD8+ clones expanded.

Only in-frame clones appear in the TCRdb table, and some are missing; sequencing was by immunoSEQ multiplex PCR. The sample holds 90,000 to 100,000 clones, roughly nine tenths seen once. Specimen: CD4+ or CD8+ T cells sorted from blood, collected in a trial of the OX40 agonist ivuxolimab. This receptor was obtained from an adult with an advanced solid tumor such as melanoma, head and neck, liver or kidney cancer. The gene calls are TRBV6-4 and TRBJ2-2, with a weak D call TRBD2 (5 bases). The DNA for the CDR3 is TGTGCCAGCAGTCGGAGCGGTGGCACCGGGGAGCTGTTTTTT. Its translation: CASSRSGGTGELFF.